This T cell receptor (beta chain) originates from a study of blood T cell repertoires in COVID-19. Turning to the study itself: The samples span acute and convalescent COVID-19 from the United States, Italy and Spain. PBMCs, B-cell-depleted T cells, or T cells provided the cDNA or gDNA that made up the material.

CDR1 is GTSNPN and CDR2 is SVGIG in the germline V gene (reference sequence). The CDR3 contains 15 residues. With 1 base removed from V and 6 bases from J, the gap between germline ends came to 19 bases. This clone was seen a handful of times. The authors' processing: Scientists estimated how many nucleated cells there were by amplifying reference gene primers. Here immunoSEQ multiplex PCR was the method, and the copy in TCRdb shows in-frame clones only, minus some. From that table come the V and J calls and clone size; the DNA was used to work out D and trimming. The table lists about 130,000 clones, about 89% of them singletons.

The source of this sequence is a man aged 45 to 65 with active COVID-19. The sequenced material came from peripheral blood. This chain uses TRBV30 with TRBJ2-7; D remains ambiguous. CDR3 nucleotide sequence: TGTGCCTGGAGTGCTGACGCCAAGGAATCTAGCGAGCAGTACTTC. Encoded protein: CAWSADAKESSEQYF.